This TCR beta chain was recorded in a study of radiotherapy plus CTLA-4 blockade in lung cancer. The germline CDR1 and CDR2 sequences are KGHSH and LQKENI. Trimming left V 6 bases short and J 4 bases short, with 16 bases between. The CDR3 spans 14 residues. This clone was counted only a few times. Repertoires were generated with immunoSEQ multiplex PCR, while TCRdb's copy carries only in-frame clones and drops some. The sample lists 65,000 to 95,000 clones; more than 85% were seen once. V usage is TRBV18 and J usage is TRBJ2-7; D is perhaps TRBD1 or TRBD2 (6 bases each). The sample consisted of peripheral blood, taken from a patient treated with radiotherapy plus ipilimumab. This TCR came from a human donor with non-small cell lung cancer who had stable disease on radiotherapy plus ipilimumab. The CDR3 DNA sequence: TGTGCCAGCTCCTGGGGGGCTGATAGATACGAGCAGTACTTC. Translated: CASSWGADRYEQYF.